One sample yielded the 23 T cell receptor beta chains listed below, sequenced in a study of identical twins. TCRdb re-called the 5' RACE reads through MiXCR, storing one row per CDR3 protein. Of hundreds of thousands of distinct CDR3 sequences in the sample, 20% to 25% were seen once. Separately, the same data were catalogued under a study of T cells expressing NK-cell markers.

Specimen: PBMCs. The receptors shown here come from a woman aged 18-29 years in good health.

This chain joins TRBV18 and TRBJ1-1; 8 bases are shared with TRBD1. V lost 6 bases and J lost 5; bases outside the gene matches: 20. The CDR3 runs to 18 residues. CDR1 is KGHSH, CDR2 LQKENI, per germline. CDR3 amino acids: CASSLSTGDEARGTEAFF. CDR3 bases: TGTGCCAGCTCCCTCTCGACAGGGGACGAAGCCAGGGGGACTGAAGCTTTCTTT.

In its sample, this clonotype was seen a few times. The rearrangement uses TRBV7-2 and TRBJ2-7, with 8 bases matching TRBD1. Germline V lookup: CDR1 SGHTA, CDR2 FQGNSA. V lost 4 bases and J lost 2; bases outside the gene matches: 10. This CDR3 is 16 amino acids long. This CDR3 is CASSSAGTGRTYEQYF. The CDR3 nucleotides are TGTGCCAGCAGCTCCGCAGGGACAGGACGAACCTACGAGCAGTACTTC.

This chain joins TRBV27 and TRBJ1-6, with unresolved D. The CDR3 extends over 14 amino acids. From germline, CDR1 is MNHEY and CDR2 SMNVEV (reference sequence). The ends were cut back, 0 bases at V and 9 bases at J, with 9 bases in the middle. CDR3 in DNA: TGTGCCAGCAGTTTATCGACCGGTGGTTCACCCCTCCACTTT. Amino acid sequence: CASSLSTGGSPLHF.

The table lists this clonotype with many counts. V gene TRBV20-1 combines with J gene TRBJ2-1; 9 nucleotides match TRBD1. The CDR3 totals 14 residues. V was pared by 1 base and J by 3 bases, with 1 base of the junction left unmatched. Germline V CDR1 and CDR2: DFQATT, SNEGSKA (reference sequence). This CDR3 is CSARGDRDYNEQFF. The CDR3 region has the DNA TGCAGTGCTAGAGGGGACAGGGACTACAATGAGCAGTTCTTC.

The sample holds many counts of this clonotype. The CDR3, as DNA: TGTGCCAGCAGGCCGAACAGAGATCCCTACGAGCAGTACTTC. Encoded protein: CASRPNRDPYEQYF. The rearrangement uses TRBV12-3 or TRBV12-4 and TRBJ2-7; D ambiguous. The CDR3 is 14 residues long. V shed 6 bases and J shed 2 bases, with 14 bases lying between them.

This clonotype has just a few counts. The chain carries TRBV19 and TRBJ2-4, with unresolved D. The germline V gene has CDR1 LNHDA and CDR2 SQIVND (reference sequence). The CDR3 covers 14 residues. Trimming took 3 bases from V and 0 from J, leaving 6 bases between them. Here the CDR3 reads CASSMGLAKNIQYF. In DNA, the CDR3 is TGTGCCAGTAGTATGGGTCTAGCCAAAAACATTCAGTACTTC. The full variable domain, with the rest looked up from reference TRBV19 and TRBJ2-4, is DGGITQSPKYLFRKEGQNVTLSCEQNLNHDAMYWYRQDPGQGLRLIYYSQIVNDFQKGDIAEGYSVSREKKESFPLTVTSAQKNPTAFYLCASSMGLAKNIQYFGAGTRLSVL.

The table lists this clonotype with a few counts. The genes are TRBV7-2 and TRBJ1-2, with D uncertain. From germline, CDR1 is SGHTA and CDR2 FQGNSA. This CDR3 comprises 14 residues. V was pared by 1 base and J by 6 bases, with 12 bases between. The CDR3 region is CASSLVSRGDGYTF. CDR3 bases: TGTGCCAGCAGCTTAGTCTCCCGCGGGGATGGCTACACCTTC.

This clonotype showed up just a few times. This chain connects TRBV10-3 to TRBJ2-7; D not certain. Trimming left V 5 bases short and J 0 bases short, with 8 bases between. CDR3 length: 13 amino acids. Germline V gene lookup returns CDR1 ENHRY and CDR2 SYGVKD. The CDR3: CAISTAISYEQYF. DNA for the CDR3: TGTGCCATCAGTACGGCGATCTCCTACGAGCAGTACTTC.

The J gene is TRBJ1-1, the V gene TRBV5-6; D possibly corresponds to TRBD1 (5 bases). In germline, CDR1 is SGHDT, CDR2 YYEEEE. This CDR3 is 13 amino acids long. Trimming stripped 6 bases from V and 8 bases from J, with 17 bases between. Written as DNA, the CDR3 is TGTGCCAGCAACCGGGGTATAGGGGACGAAGCTTTCTTT. It codes for CASNRGIGDEAFF.

The rearrangement links TRBV27 to TRBJ2-5; 12 positions match TRBD2. V gave up 4 bases and J gave up 7 bases; unmatched junction bases: 13. The CDR3 runs to 17 residues. The germline gives CDR1 MNHEY, CDR2 SMNVEV (reference sequence). As DNA, the CDR3 is TGTGCCAGCAGTTCCGGACTAGCGGGGCCAACGGGTGTGACCCAGTACTTC. Encoded protein: CASSSGLAGPTGVTQYF.

This clonotype was seen repeatedly, ten times or more. This chain uses TRBV20-1 with TRBJ1-3; TRBD1 matches at 7 bases. V was clipped by 6 bases and J by 4 bases; unmatched bases: 9. This CDR3 comprises 14 residues. Germline V lookup: CDR1 DFQATT, CDR2 SNEGSKA (reference sequence). Here the CDR3 reads CSARPGTDGNTIYF. CDR3 bases: TGCAGTGCCAGGCCCGGGACAGACGGAAACACCATATATTTT.

The chain combines TRBV2 with TRBJ1-1; 7 bases agree with TRBD1. CDR1 is SNHLY, CDR2 FYNNEI, per germline. After removal of 7 bases from V and 7 bases from J, the junction contained 6 bases not matched to a gene. This CDR3 region has 12 residues. CDR3 nucleotides: TGTGCCAGCAATTTCGGGACAGTTGAAGCTTTCTTT. Protein product: CASNFGTVEAFF.

This clonotype came up many times. The chain has TRBV12-3 or TRBV12-4 and TRBJ2-5, with 7 positions matching TRBD2. The trim removed 6 bases at V and 2 bases at J, leaving 6 bases unmatched. CDR3 length: 14 amino acids. CDR3 loop: CASSSQRGQETQYF. The CDR3 region has the DNA TGTGCCAGCAGCTCCCAGCGGGGACAAGAGACCCAGTACTTC.

V is TRBV21-1 and J is TRBJ2-1; the table calls TRBD2, which could not be checked here. TRBV21-1 is flagged as a pseudogene. The CDR3 consists of 17 residues. In DNA, the CDR3 is TGTGCCAGCAGCGATAGGGGGCGGGAGGGCCTAATCGATGAGCAGTTCTTC. It translates to CASSDRGREGLIDEQFF.

V usage is TRBV7-9 and J usage is TRBJ2-1; 7 nucleotides align to TRBD2. The CDR3 has 11 amino acids. The V and J ends lost 4 bases and 15 bases, in that order; junction bases with no gene match: 6. CDR1 and CDR2 from the germline V gene are SEHNR and FQNEAQ (reference sequence). The CDR3 reads CASSWDYPAFF. The CDR3 DNA follows: TGTGCCAGCAGCTGGGACTACCCAGCGTTCTTC.

This sequence joins TRBV24-1 and TRBJ2-5; tentatively, D is TRBD2 (6 bases). Trimming took 1 base from V and 5 from J, leaving 19 bases between them. Germline V gives CDR1 KGHDR, CDR2 SFDVKD. CDR3 length: 17 residues. The CDR3 spells CATSDLKTSRFEETQYF. CDR3 DNA: TGTGCCACCAGTGATTTAAAAACTAGCCGCTTTGAGGAGACCCAGTACTTC.

In regard to this clonotype: A much larger clone differs from this one at a single base, so this may be a read error. The chain carries TRBV5-1 and TRBJ2-5, with TRBD2 identical over 7 bases. From germline, CDR1 is SGHRS and CDR2 YFSETQ. The CDR3 runs 13 residues. The CDR3 sequence: CTSSLAGEETQYF. The CDR3 nucleotides are TGCACCAGCAGCTTGGCGGGAGAAGAGACCCAGTACTTC.

This clonotype was recorded many times. The chain is built from TRBV10-3 and TRBJ2-1; 10 nucleotides align to TRBD2. The CDR3 has 15 amino acids. Germline CDR1 and CDR2: ENHRY and SYGVKD. V lost 2 bases to trimming and J lost 3 bases; unmatched junction nucleotides: 1. The CDR3 sequence is CAISERTSGYNEQFF. Written as DNA, the CDR3 is TGTGCCATCAGTGAGAGGACTAGCGGCTACAATGAGCAGTTCTTC.

This rearrangement joins TRBV6-5 to TRBJ2-1, with 16 bases fitting TRBD2. The CDR3 contains 19 residues. V gave up 0 bases and J gave up 1 base; unmatched junction bases: 3. Germline CDR1 MNHEY, CDR2 SVGAGI. CDR3 loop: CASSYSGLAGGPSYNEQFF. The CDR3 nucleotides are TGTGCCAGCAGTTACTCGGGACTAGCGGGAGGGCCGTCCTACAATGAGCAGTTCTTC.

The genes are TRBV12-3 or TRBV12-4 and TRBJ2-1; TRBD1 aligns across 7 bases. V was clipped by 2 bases and J by 8 bases; unmatched bases: 3. The CDR3 runs 13 residues. The CDR3 spells CASSLSTGYEQFF. CDR3 nucleotide sequence: TGTGCCAGCAGTTTATCGACAGGGTATGAGCAGTTCTTC.

As to this clonotype: In this CDR3 the conserved last residue, phenylalanine or tryptophan, is missing, so a read error is likely. The chain combines TRBV29-1 with TRBJ2-1, with 14 bases matching TRBD2. With 3 bases clipped from V and 4 bases from J, the junction kept 8 bases outside the gene matches. This CDR3 spans 17 amino acids. CDR1 SQVTM and CDR2 ANQGSEA come from the germline V gene. This CDR3 reads CSVDNLGLAGAYNEQFS. The CDR3 bases are TGCAGCGTTGACAACCTGGGACTAGCGGGGGCATACAATGAGCAGTTCTCC.

This clonotype was observed many times. V and J are TRBV7-6 and TRBJ1-2; maybe TRBD1 (6 bases). The CDR3 has 15 amino acids. V lost 0 bases, J lost 7 bases, and 15 bases lay in between. Germline CDR1 and CDR2: SGHVS and FNYEAQ. The CDR3: CASSLAGGTISGYTF. For the CDR3, the DNA is TGTGCCAGCAGCTTAGCGGGGGGCACTATTTCTGGCTACACCTTC.

This chain links TRBV12-3 or TRBV12-4 with TRBJ1-2, with a possible D match to TRBD1 (6 bases). V lost 2 bases to trimming and J lost 6 bases, with 10 bases between them. This CDR3 contains 13 residues. The CDR3: CASSLMAGDGYTF. The DNA of the CDR3 is TGTGCCAGCAGTTTAATGGCAGGGGATGGCTACACCTTC.